The sample holds a few counts of the clone carrying this TCR beta chain. TCRdb ran MiXCR on the RACE reads and lists one entry per CDR3 protein. The sample lists about 110,000 distinct CDR3 sequences, 9.5% to 11% occurring once. This sample is part of a study of human T cells and chemical hapten exposure. This CDR3 has 12 amino acids. Between the trimmed V and J ends, which lost 3 bases and 5 bases, there was a span of 11 bases. Germline V gene sequence: CDR1 DFQATT, CDR2 SNEGSKA (reference sequence). The sample's time point: patch test 1, 2 weeks after DPC sensitization. Treatment reported: therapeutic diphenylcyclopropenone sensitization with weekly scalp DPC.

The receptor's source is a woman in her thirties or forties with alopecia areata. Some clones in this sample may be carry-over from other donors' samples. The chain is built from TRBV20-1 and TRBJ2-7, with TRBD1 as a possible D gene (6 bases). The starting material was whole blood, obtained in connection with sensitization to the hapten diphenylcyclopropenone (DPC). CDR3 protein: CSASPGDNEQYF. CDR3 nucleotide sequence: TGCAGTGCTAGCCCAGGGGATAACGAGCAGTACTTC.